These 5 T cell receptor beta chains were sequenced from one sample in a study of blood T cell repertoires in COVID-19. Sequencing used immunoSEQ multiplex PCR; TCRdb keeps in-frame clones, though not all of them. This table has 200,000 to 300,000 clones, around 88% appearing once. The sequencing sample was made of PBMCs or T cells enriched from blood (not recorded which). The receptors come from a woman between 40 and 50 years old with acute COVID-19.

This rearrangement joins TRBV11-2 to TRBJ2-7; 9 positions agree with TRBD1. Germline CDR1 reads SGHAT; CDR2 reads FQNNGV. The CDR3 is 14 residues long. After removal of 3 bases from V and 5 bases from J, the junction contained 5 bases not matched to a gene. CDR3 loop: CASSLTGGPHEQYV. In nucleotides, the CDR3 is TGTGCCAGCAGCTTGACAGGGGGGCCCCACGAGCAGTACGTC.

This clone has just one count. The chain joins TRBV7-2 to TRBJ1-1, with D possibly TRBD1 on 5 matching bases. The V gene's germline CDR1 is SGHTA and CDR2 FQGNSA. V was shortened by 5 bases and J by 5 bases, with 15 bases between the two germline ends. The CDR3 is 14 residues long. CDR3 sequence reads: CASSIRTGGTEAFF. The CDR3 region has the DNA TGTGCCAGCAGCATAAGGACTGGGGGGACTGAAGCTTTCTTT.

Comments on this clone: The sample has other DNA sequences that encode this CDR3 too. The chain couples TRBV7-9 to TRBJ1-2; D is undetermined. The germline V gene encodes CDR1 SEHNR and CDR2 FQNEAQ (reference sequence). The CDR3 extends over 14 amino acids. V was cut by 0 bases and J by 2 bases, with 7 bases left in between. The CDR3 region is CASSLAGQNYGYTF. In DNA, the CDR3 is TGTGCCAGCAGCTTAGCTGGGCAGAACTATGGCTACACCTTC.

The gene calls are TRBV11-3 and TRBJ2-1; D remains unclear. This CDR3 is 16 amino acids long. Germline CDR1 SGHNT, CDR2 YENEEA. Deletions cut 2 bases from V and 0 bases from J, with 11 bases between. The CDR3 sequence: CASSLLGPSSYNEQFF. The CDR3 DNA reads as TGTGCCAGCAGCTTACTAGGCCCCAGCTCCTACAATGAGCAGTTCTTC.

The V call is TRBV5-6, the J call TRBJ2-1; 7 bases are a match to TRBD1. V trimming: 6 bases; J trimming: 7 bases; junction bases outside the gene matches: 7. The length of the CDR3 is 13 residues. Per germline, CDR1 SGHDT and CDR2 YYEEEE. The CDR3 sequence: CASTSDRDNEQFF. The CDR3 DNA follows: TGTGCCAGCACCTCAGACAGGGATAATGAGCAGTTCTTC.